The 28 T cell receptor beta chains given below trace back to one sample, sequenced in a study of glioma-infiltrating T cells after dendritic cell vaccination. Time point defined: after dendritic cell vaccination, including at tumor progression/relapse. Here immunoSEQ multiplex PCR was the method, and the copy in TCRdb shows in-frame clones only, minus some. The table includes around 87,000 clones, around 83% detected once. The source was blood, collected after dendritic cell vaccination. The receptors originated from a human donor with glioblastoma.

The genes are TRBV13 and TRBJ1-1; tentative D call: TRBD1 (5 bases). Germline V lookup: CDR1 PRHDT, CDR2 FYEKMQ (reference sequence). This CDR3 is built from 13 residues. Trimming took 5 bases from V and 7 from J, leaving 14 bases between them. The CDR3: CASSRKGQSEAFF. The CDR3 nucleotides read TGTGCCAGCAGCCGAAAAGGACAAAGTGAAGCTTTCTTT.

V is TRBV7-2 and J is TRBJ1-5; maybe TRBD1 (6 bases). Germline V gene data show CDR1 as SGHTA and CDR2 as FQGNSA. CDR3 size: 16 residues. Trimming removed 1 base from V and 6 bases from J, with 16 bases in between. CDR3 region: CASSLGRSGAGQPQHF. CDR3 bases: TGTGCCAGCAGCTTAGGACGTTCAGGGGCGGGTCAGCCCCAGCATTTT. Filled out from reference TRBV7-2 and TRBJ1-5, the complete variable domain reads GAGVSQSPSNKVTEKGKDVELRCDPISGHTALYWYRQSLGQGLEFLIYFQGNSAPDKSGLPSDRFSAERTGGSVSTLTIQRTQQEDSAVYLCASSLGRSGAGQPQHFGDGTRLSIL.

The chain has TRBV2 and TRBJ2-7; 8 nucleotides align to TRBD2. In germline, CDR1 is SNHLY, CDR2 FYNNEI. This CDR3 region has 12 residues. The ends lost 7 bases at V and 9 bases at J; junction bases unmatched: 8. CDR3 nucleotide sequence: TGTGCCAGCAATCAACGGGGGGGCGGGCAGTACTTC. Its translation is CASNQRGGGQYF.

This clone was observed a handful of times. This chain uses TRBV4-1 with TRBJ1-4; no clear D. CDR3 size: 16 residues. V was trimmed by 1 base and J by 2 bases, leaving 11 bases between them. CDR1 and CDR2 from the germline V gene are MGHRA and YSYEKL. CDR3 coding DNA: TGCGCCAGCAGCCAAGGACCGGGAGGGACTAATGAAAAACTGTTTTTT. Protein: CASSQGPGGTNEKLFF.

The chain links TRBV2 to TRBJ1-2; D not certain. The germline V and J ends were trimmed by 2 bases and 6 bases, with 13 bases remaining between them. The CDR3 length is 14 residues. Germline V gives CDR1 SNHLY, CDR2 FYNNEI. This CDR3 is CASSEIVRVDGYTF. CDR3 coding DNA: TGTGCCAGCAGTGAAATAGTGAGGGTAGATGGCTACACCTTC.

The rearrangement links TRBV6-5 to TRBJ1-2, with TRBD1 matching 7 bases. The germline V gene has CDR1 MNHEY and CDR2 SVGAGI. V dropped 6 bases and J dropped 4; count of bases not matched to a gene: 8. The CDR3 has 14 residues. The CDR3 region is CASREPGQSYGYTF. CDR3 in DNA: TGTGCCAGCAGGGAACCGGGACAGAGCTATGGCTACACCTTC.

The chain uses TRBV7-2 and TRBJ2-5; D unresolved. V was pared by 1 base and J by 5 bases, with 5 bases between. This CDR3 comprises 12 residues. Per germline, CDR1 SGHTA and CDR2 FQGNSA. In DNA, the CDR3 is TGTGCCAGCAGCTTAGTAGTGGAGACCCAGTACTTC. The encoded protein is CASSLVVETQYF.

The chain combines TRBV29-1 with TRBJ1-1; D gene uncertain. Trimming cost V 4 bases and J 0 bases, with 9 bases left between them. This CDR3 has 13 residues. CDR1 and CDR2 from the germline V gene are SQVTM and ANQGSEA. CDR3 in DNA: TGCAGCGTTGTGCAAGAGATGAACACTGAAGCTTTCTTT. It codes for CSVVQEMNTEAFF.

This rearrangement joins TRBV6-1 to TRBJ1-1; 8 positions agree with TRBD1. V dropped 2 bases and J dropped 1; count of bases not matched to a gene: 0. The germline CDR1 and CDR2 sequences are MNHNS and SASEGT. This CDR3 is built from 14 residues. CDR3 in DNA: TGTGCCAGCAGTGAACAGGGGGCGAACACTGAAGCTTTCTTT. It codes for CASSEQGANTEAFF.

This clone was seen a few times. This sequence joins TRBV2 and TRBJ1-5; D call uncertain. V shed 4 bases and J shed 2 bases, with 9 bases lying between them. CDR1 and CDR2 (germline): SNHLY, FYNNEI. The CDR3 sequence is 14 residues long. CDR3 sequence: CASSVEGGNQPQHF. For the CDR3, the DNA is TGTGCCAGCAGTGTAGAGGGTGGCAATCAGCCCCAGCATTTT.

This sequence joins TRBV29-1 and TRBJ1-1; tentative D call: TRBD1 (6 bases). CDR3 length: 10 residues. Trimming took 5 bases from V and 6 from J, leaving 7 bases between them. The germline V gene has CDR1 SQVTM and CDR2 ANQGSEA. The CDR3 DNA sequence: TGCAGCGTTCCAGGGGCTGAAGCTTTCTTT. Its protein is CSVPGAEAFF.

The V and J genes are TRBV4-2 and TRBJ2-5, with 10 bases fitting TRBD2. CDR1 and CDR2 (germline): LGHNA, YNFKEQ. V trimming: 6 bases; J trimming: 4 bases; junction bases outside the gene matches: 11. The length of the CDR3 is 16 residues. CDR3 DNA: TGTGCCAGCAGTCAGGCAAGCGGGGGGGCGGGAGAGACCCAGTACTTC. This translates into CASSQASGGAGETQYF.

This clone showed up just once. DNA for the CDR3: TGTGCCATCAGGTTTTCCACAGGGGAGGATACTGAAGCTTTCTTT. Encoded protein: CAIRFSTGEDTEAFF. This chain joins TRBV10-3 and TRBJ1-1; 7 bases agree with TRBD1. V dropped 6 bases and J dropped 5; count of bases not matched to a gene: 12. CDR1 and CDR2 from the germline V gene are ENHRY and SYGVKD. This CDR3 is 15 amino acids long.

The rearrangement joins TRBV5-4 to TRBJ2-6, with TRBD1 matching 9 bases. This CDR3 has 18 residues. V was pared by 1 base and J by 2 bases, with 7 bases of the junction left unmatched. Germline V gives CDR1 SGHNT, CDR2 YYREEE (reference sequence). The CDR3, as DNA: TGTGCCAGCAGCTTGCCGGGACAGGGACTTCCTGGGGCCAACGTCCTGACTTTC. Amino acid sequence: CASSLPGQGLPGANVLTF.

The chain is built from TRBV4-2 and TRBJ1-2, with TRBD1 matching over 8 bases. Germline-derived CDR1 and CDR2 are LGHNA and YNFKEQ. V shed 2 bases, J shed 8 bases, and the junction held 10 bases outside the gene matches. The CDR3 length is 15 residues. CDR3: CASSQPTDRVEGYTF. The CDR3 nucleotides are TGTGCCAGCAGCCAACCTACGGACAGGGTGGAAGGCTACACCTTC.

This rearrangement joins TRBV25-1 to TRBJ2-7; D call uncertain. Germline V gene data show CDR1 as MGHDK and CDR2 as SYGVNS. The V end lost 0 bases, the J end lost 4 bases, and 7 bases lay between the germline ends. The CDR3 is 13 amino acids. Here the CDR3 DNA reads TGTGCCAGCAGTGAATATGCGGATTACGAGCAGTACTTC. Translation gives CASSEYADYEQYF.

The J gene is TRBJ1-2, the V gene TRBV19; no clear D. Germline loops: CDR1 LNHDA, CDR2 SQIVND (reference sequence). CDR3 length: 14 residues. Trimming stripped 3 bases from V and 8 bases from J, with 16 bases between. The CDR3 coding sequence is TGTGCCAGTAGTATGCCGGAGACCCTGCGGGGCTACACCTTC. It encodes CASSMPETLRGYTF. The entire variable domain, with the rest obtained from reference TRBV19 and TRBJ1-2, is as follows: DGGITQSPKYLFRKEGQNVTLSCEQNLNHDAMYWYRQDPGQGLRLIYYSQIVNDFQKGDIAEGYSVSREKKESFPLTVTSAQKNPTAFYLCASSMPETLRGYTFGSGTRLTVV.

V is TRBV4-1 and J is TRBJ2-3; D is unclear. Per germline, CDR1 MGHRA and CDR2 YSYEKL. V gave up 1 base and J gave up 4 bases, with 15 bases separating them. The CDR3 runs to 16 residues. The CDR3 protein is CASSQAASSLSDTQYF. The CDR3 region has the DNA TGCGCCAGCAGCCAAGCGGCTAGTTCCCTTTCAGATACGCAGTATTTT.

The rearrangement joins TRBV6-1 to TRBJ1-6; D uncertain. Trimming removed 5 bases from V and 9 bases from J, with 17 bases in between. The CDR3 is made up of 15 amino acids. Germline V gene data show CDR1 as MNHNS and CDR2 as SASEGT. The CDR3 DNA sequence: TGTGCCAGCAGTTTTTTTCGGGGTACGAGTTCACCCCTCCACTTT. Translation: CASSFFRGTSSPLHF.

This clone has a single count. The V gene is TRBV5-4, the J gene TRBJ2-5; 8 nucleotides agree with TRBD2. The CDR3 runs to 16 residues. The V gene's germline CDR1 is SGHNT and CDR2 YYREEE (reference sequence). J was trimmed by 5 bases and V by 0 bases; bases with no gene match: 9. In DNA form, the CDR3 reads TGTGCCAGCAGCTTGGTGGGCGGGGGGTCCTGGGAGACCCAGTACTTC. Protein sequence: CASSLVGGGSWETQYF.

This clone has only one observation. The chain couples TRBV5-1 to TRBJ1-1; 10 bases are shared with TRBD1. Germline CDR1 and CDR2: SGHRS and YFSETQ. The CDR3 is made up of 15 amino acids. The ends lost 8 bases at V and 1 base at J; junction bases unmatched: 8. The CDR3 sequence is CASRQGASPNTEAFF. Written as DNA, the CDR3 is TGCGCCAGTAGACAGGGGGCAAGTCCGAACACTGAAGCTTTCTTT.

The rearrangement joins TRBV4-2 to TRBJ1-6, with 7 bases matching TRBD1. Germline V gene data show CDR1 as LGHNA and CDR2 as YNFKEQ. The trim removed 0 bases at V and 0 bases at J, leaving 5 bases unmatched. This CDR3 region has 18 residues. The CDR3 region is CASSQEENRGSYNSPLHF. DNA of the CDR3: TGTGCCAGCAGCCAAGAGGAGAACAGGGGCTCCTATAATTCACCCCTCCACTTT.

This clone was counted only a few times. The chain employs TRBV6-5 and TRBJ2-7; 11 bases are shared with TRBD1. Trimming took 2 bases from V and 4 from J; bases not matched to a gene: 1. Germline CDR1 MNHEY, CDR2 SVGAGI. This CDR3 contains 14 residues. The CDR3 DNA reads TGTGCCAGCAGTTACAGGGACAGGGGGTACGAGCAGTACTTC. Protein product: CASSYRDRGYEQYF.

This clone has a handful of counts. This CDR3 reads CASSELQGSGTQYF. Written as DNA, the CDR3 is TGTGCCAGCAGTGAGCTACAGGGTTCTGGGACCCAGTACTTC. V is TRBV6-5 and J is TRBJ2-5; D perhaps matches TRBD1 (6 bases). Looked up from germline, CDR1 is MNHEY and CDR2 is SVGAGI. V lost 5 bases, J lost 7 bases, and 17 bases lay in between. This CDR3 spans 14 amino acids.

This chain uses TRBV7-3 with TRBJ2-5, with D perhaps matching TRBD1 (8 bases). The CDR3 is 13 amino acids. Germline V CDR1 and CDR2: SGHTA, FQGTGA. The ends were cut back, 1 base at V and 7 bases at J, with 10 bases in the middle. DNA for the CDR3: TGTGCCAGCAGCTTAAACAGGGGGGGGACCCAGTACTTC. Encoded protein: CASSLNRGGTQYF.

The rearrangement links TRBV9 to TRBJ1-3, with no clear D. Trimming stripped 4 bases from V and 0 bases from J, with 17 bases between. This CDR3 comprises 17 residues. Germline-derived CDR1 and CDR2 are SGDLS and YYNGEE. The CDR3 spells CASSPKSVGDSGNTIYF. The CDR3 DNA reads as TGTGCCAGCAGCCCGAAATCGGTGGGAGACTCTGGAAACACCATATATTTT. Full variable domain (outside the CDR3, taken from reference TRBV9 and TRBJ1-3): DSGVTQTPKHLITATGQRVTLRCSPRSGDLSVYWYQQSLDQGLQFLIQYYNGEERAKGNILERFSAQQFPDLHSELNLSSLELGDSALYFCASSPKSVGDSGNTIYFGEGSWLTVV.

This clone was seen only a few times. The chain recombines TRBV9 with TRBJ1-1; 8 positions match TRBD1. Trimming took 4 bases from V and 1 from J; bases not matched to a gene: 3. The CDR3 consists of 14 residues. Germline assignment: CDR1 SGDLS and CDR2 YYNGEE. The DNA for the CDR3 is TGTGCCAGCAGCATCGGACAGGGGAACACTGAAGCTTTCTTT. This translates into CASSIGQGNTEAFF.

V usage is TRBV5-1 and J usage is TRBJ1-1, with D unclear. The germline gives CDR1 SGHRS, CDR2 YFSETQ. Trimming left V 7 bases short and J 0 bases short, with 10 bases between. This CDR3 spans 13 amino acids. The CDR3 spells CASATAMNTEAFF. CDR3 bases: TGCGCCAGCGCCACAGCCATGAACACTGAAGCTTTCTTT.